The sample holds many counts of the clone carrying this TCR beta chain. Its antigen is as yet unknown. The sample comes from a study of T-cell reconstitution after alpha-beta-depleted transplantation in children. The CDR3 sequence is 15 residues long. Germline V CDR1 and CDR2: MGHRA, YSYEKL. Trimming took 1 base from V and 6 from J, leaving 13 bases between them. General observations from the study: Roughly two months post-transplant, alpha-beta T cells reportedly originated from several hundred graft clones that had expanded.

During its preparation, the TCRbeta library received unique molecular identifiers. Via MiXCR, TCRdb re-called the PCR reads, giving one row per CDR3 protein. In the table there are hundreds of thousands of distinct CDR3 sequences, about 9.9% of which are singletons. The V gene is TRBV4-1, the J gene TRBJ2-1; D ambiguous. This material consisted of peripheral blood, taken 180 days after TCRalphabeta/CD19-depleted stem cell transplant. The source of this sequence is a male patient between 2 and 15 years old who had a stem cell transplant for chronic granulomatous disease, so the T cells may come from the graft donor. This CDR3 reads CASSQAFTLSNEQFF. CDR3 DNA sequence: TGCGCCAGCAGCCAAGCTTTCACCCTTAGCAATGAGCAGTTCTTC.